Shown below are 25 T cell receptor beta chains from a single sample sequenced in a study of cytomegalovirus exposure and HLA in healthy donors. The primer mix had 60 Vbeta and 13 Jbeta primers. The table came from immunoSEQ multiplex PCR; TCRdb's copy has only in-frame clones and leaves some out. The table records more than 85,000 clones, 9.4% of them present only once. Input material: PBMCs. The receptor set was obtained from a man between 50 and 59 years old in good health and CMV-seropositive.

This CDR3 is CAISDYGLETQYF. The CDR3 DNA is TGTGCCATCAGTGACTACGGACTAGAGACCCAGTACTTC. The rearrangement joins TRBV10-3 to TRBJ2-5; D possibly corresponds to TRBD2 (5 bases). Trimming took off 3 bases at V and 4 bases at J, with 9 bases between the two ends. The CDR3 has 13 residues. The germline V gene encodes CDR1 ENHRY and CDR2 SYGVKD.

There are a few counts of this clone. The chain combines TRBV6-5 with TRBJ2-3; 8 nucleotides match TRBD2. Germline V gives CDR1 MNHEY, CDR2 SVGAGI. CDR3 length equals 15 residues. V lost 4 bases, J lost 0 bases, and 3 bases stayed unmatched. The CDR3 region has the DNA TGTGCCAGCAGTTCTCCTAGCGGGAGCACAGATACGCAGTATTTT. Translated: CASSSPSGSTDTQYF.

The chain employs TRBV28 and TRBJ2-2, with TRBD1 identical over 7 bases. Trimming removed 3 bases from V and 5 bases from J; junction bases left unmatched: 12. Per germline, CDR1 MDHEN and CDR2 SYDVKM. The CDR3 covers 17 residues. The CDR3 region is CASSFGKTGRLTGELFF. The DNA for the CDR3 is TGTGCCAGCAGTTTCGGAAAGACAGGGCGTTTGACCGGGGAGCTGTTTTTT. Drawing the rest from reference TRBV28 and TRBJ2-2, the complete variable domain is DVKVTQSSRYLVKRTGEKVFLECVQDMDHENMFWYRQDPGLGLRLIYFSYDVKMKEKGDIPEGYSVSREKKERFSLILESASTNQTSMYLCASSFGKTGRLTGELFFGEGSRLTVL.

This clone was observed a handful of times. The J gene is TRBJ1-2, the V gene TRBV2; D is ambiguous. Between the trimmed V and J ends, which lost 3 bases and 6 bases, there was a span of 14 bases. This CDR3 contains 14 residues. Per the germline V gene, CDR1 is SNHLY and CDR2 is FYNNEI. The CDR3 spells CASSDNWEGHGYTF. The DNA for the CDR3 is TGTGCCAGCAGTGACAATTGGGAGGGTCATGGCTACACCTTC.

The V call is TRBV2, the J call TRBJ1-5; TRBD1 is a possible D gene (6 bases). Germline V gene data show CDR1 as SNHLY and CDR2 as FYNNEI. The CDR3 extends over 15 amino acids. Trimming cost V 5 bases and J 0 bases, with 11 bases left between them. The CDR3 nucleotides read TGTGCCAGCAGTCAAACAGGGTATAGCAATCAGCCCCAGCATTTT. Its translation is CASSQTGYSNQPQHF.

This chain joins TRBV5-1 and TRBJ2-1; tentative D call: TRBD2 (5 bases). In germline, CDR1 is SGHRS, CDR2 YFSETQ. V shed 2 bases and J shed 7 bases, with 19 bases lying between them. This CDR3 comprises 16 residues. The CDR3 reads CASSFGRRLDVNEQFF. CDR3 nucleotides: TGCGCCAGCAGCTTTGGACGGAGGTTAGATGTGAATGAGCAGTTCTTC.

The sample holds a few counts of this clone. V usage is TRBV10-3 and J usage is TRBJ1-2; 8 nucleotides agree with TRBD1. This CDR3 contains 15 residues. Germline-derived CDR1 and CDR2 are ENHRY and SYGVKD. V shed 4 bases and J 4 bases; nucleotides not matched to a gene: 8. CDR3 sequence reads: CAISVSPTGAYGYTF. In nucleotides, the CDR3 is TGTGCCATCAGTGTCTCCCCGACAGGGGCCTATGGCTACACCTTC.

There are a few counts of this clone. CDR3 in amino acids: CASSLILAGGQLEGNEQFF. The CDR3 DNA is TGTGCCAGCAGCTTGATATTAGCGGGAGGGCAGCTTGAAGGGAATGAGCAGTTCTTC. The J gene is TRBJ2-1, the V gene TRBV5-8; 11 bases agree with TRBD2. Germline V gene data show CDR1 as SGHTS and CDR2 as YDEGEE. CDR3 length: 19 amino acids. The junction had 16 bases not matched to a gene; V was cut back by 1 base and J by 7 bases. Combining the CDR3 with reference TRBV5-8 and TRBJ2-1 gives the whole variable domain EAGVTQSPTHLIKTRGQQATLRCSPISGHTSVYWYQQALGLGLQFLLWYDEGEERNRGNFPPRFSGRQFPNYSSELNVNALELEDSALYLCASSLILAGGQLEGNEQFFGPGTRLTVL.

On this clone: The same CDR3 arises from other DNA sequences in this sample as well. The chain is built from TRBV29-1 and TRBJ2-6; 12 positions agree with TRBD1. Looked up from germline, CDR1 is SQVTM and CDR2 is ANQGSEA. The CDR3 consists of 21 residues. With V trimmed by 3 bases and J by 4 bases, 19 bases remained unmatched. This CDR3 reads CSVEGSGGQGAPRDGANVLTF. The DNA for the CDR3 is TGCAGCGTTGAGGGAAGCGGGGGACAGGGGGCTCCGAGGGACGGGGCCAACGTCCTGACTTTC.

J is TRBJ2-2 and V is TRBV2; TRBD2 matches 10 bases. The CDR3 is 14 amino acids. The germline gives CDR1 SNHLY, CDR2 FYNNEI. The J segment lost 7 bases and the V segment lost 7 bases, leaving 6 bases of the junction unmatched. CDR3 DNA sequence: TGTGCCAGCAAGCGGGAGGGCCGCAGCGGGGAGCTGTTTTTT. Translation: CASKREGRSGELFF.

V is TRBV5-6 and J is TRBJ2-7; 14 positions agree with TRBD2. Germline CDR1 and CDR2: SGHDT and YYEEEE. J lost 3 bases, V lost 2 bases, and 7 bases had no gene match. The CDR3 loop spans 17 amino acids. CDR3 loop: CASSFRTSGRRRYEQYF. CDR3 coding DNA: TGTGCCAGCAGCTTCCGGACTAGCGGGAGGCGACGCTACGAGCAGTACTTC.

The genes are TRBV2 and TRBJ2-7; TRBD1 might be the D (6 bases). Germline CDR1 and CDR2: SNHLY and FYNNEI. The CDR3 extends over 14 amino acids. Trimming shortened V by 4 bases and J by 5 bases, and 15 bases separated the two germline ends. The CDR3 sequence: CASSAQGVRDEQYF. CDR3 coding DNA: TGTGCCAGCAGTGCACAGGGAGTGAGGGACGAGCAGTACTTC.

The rearrangement joins TRBV19 to TRBJ1-1; TRBD1 agrees at 11 bases. The CDR3 consists of 17 residues. The V gene's germline CDR1 is LNHDA and CDR2 SQIVND (reference sequence). V dropped 3 bases and J dropped 1; count of bases not matched to a gene: 7. As DNA, the CDR3 is TGTGCCAGTAGTATCCGGACAGGGGGCGGGGGGAACACTGAAGCTTTCTTT. Translating gives CASSIRTGGGGNTEAFF.

The V call is TRBV28, the J call TRBJ1-2, with TRBD1 matching 10 bases. Per the germline V gene, CDR1 is MDHEN and CDR2 is SYDVKM. V was pared by 6 bases and J by 6 bases, with 4 bases of the junction left unmatched. The CDR3 has 13 residues. CDR3 nucleotide sequence: TGTGCCAGCAGAACCGGGACAGGGGATGGCTACACCTTC. This codes for CASRTGTGDGYTF.

This clone has ten or more counts. The rearrangement links TRBV5-5 to TRBJ2-5, with 9 nucleotides matching TRBD1. CDR1 and CDR2 from the germline V gene are SGHKS and YYEKEE (reference sequence). The J segment lost 8 bases and the V segment lost 4 bases, leaving 9 bases of the junction unmatched. The CDR3 is 14 residues long. CDR3 amino acids: CASSGTQGAQTQYF. The CDR3, as DNA: TGTGCCAGCAGCGGCACACAGGGGGCGCAAACCCAGTACTTC.

The gene calls are TRBV19 and TRBJ2-3, with 7 nucleotides matching TRBD2. J was trimmed by 4 bases and V by 5 bases; bases with no gene match: 9. Germline-derived CDR1 and CDR2 are LNHDA and SQIVND (reference sequence). CDR3 length equals 15 residues. Here the CDR3 DNA reads TGTGCCAGTAGTCCCGGGACTACGAGAGCAGATACGCAGTATTTT. Its translation: CASSPGTTRADTQYF.

Details on this clone: This sample includes further DNA sequences coding for the same CDR3. This CDR3 is CASKTVDNYGYTF. The CDR3 DNA sequence: TGTGCCAGCAAGACAGTAGATAACTATGGCTACACCTTC. The rearrangement links TRBV28 to TRBJ1-2, with TRBD1 as a possible D gene (5 bases). The ends were cut back, 7 bases at V and 1 base at J, with 10 bases in the middle. The CDR3 length is 13 residues. Germline V gene lookup returns CDR1 MDHEN and CDR2 SYDVKM.

The chain is built from TRBV29-1 and TRBJ2-7; 8 bases fit TRBD1. Germline CDR1 reads SQVTM; CDR2 reads ANQGSEA. The CDR3 has 12 amino acids. Germline trimming cut 6 bases from V and 5 bases from J; bases unmatched to any gene: 6. CDR3 region: CSVSTGDHEQYF. For the CDR3, the DNA is TGCAGCGTGTCGACAGGGGACCACGAGCAGTACTTC.

J is TRBJ2-3 and V is TRBV28; D possibly corresponds to TRBD2 (6 bases). V was trimmed by 10 bases and J by 1 base, leaving 15 bases between them. CDR3 size: 14 residues. CDR1 is MDHEN, CDR2 SYDVKM, per germline. The CDR3 sequence: CATNGGVGTDTQYF. CDR3 bases: TGTGCCACCAACGGGGGAGTCGGCACAGATACGCAGTATTTT.

The chain uses TRBV10-3 and TRBJ1-2; TRBD1 agrees at 8 bases. Trimming removed 2 bases from V and 5 bases from J; junction bases left unmatched: 4. This CDR3 spans 14 amino acids. Germline V gene lookup returns CDR1 ENHRY and CDR2 SYGVKD. The chain's CDR3 is CAISEDRGLYGYTF. The CDR3 DNA follows: TGTGCCATCAGTGAGGACAGGGGTCTTTATGGCTACACCTTC.

This clone was picked up a small number of times. The chain employs TRBV29-1 and TRBJ2-2; a weak D match, TRBD2 (6 bases). The V and J ends lost 7 bases and 9 bases respectively, with 15 bases between them. Germline V CDR1 and CDR2: SQVTM, ANQGSEA. This CDR3 spans 12 amino acids. CDR3 DNA sequence: TGCAGCGCCGAGGGACTCTGGCGGGAGCTGTTTTTT. Residues: CSAEGLWRELFF.

This clone was seen only a few times. The chain has TRBV27 and TRBJ2-1; 12 bases are a match to TRBD2. With 4 bases clipped from V and 8 bases from J, the junction kept 9 bases outside the gene matches. CDR1 and CDR2 from the germline V gene are MNHEY and SMNVEV (reference sequence). The CDR3 has 16 residues. As DNA, the CDR3 is TGTGCCAGCAGTTACTTAGGACTAGCGGGATCCCATGAGCAGTTCTTC. Translating it yields CASSYLGLAGSHEQFF.

V gene TRBV11-2 combines with J gene TRBJ1-3; the D gene is possibly TRBD1 (5 bases). Germline-derived CDR1 and CDR2 are SGHAT and FQNNGV. The CDR3 loop spans 17 amino acids. The ends were cut back, 0 bases at V and 0 bases at J, with 12 bases in the middle. The CDR3 reads CASSLDRGSTSGNTIYF. Written as DNA, the CDR3 is TGTGCCAGCAGCTTAGATCGGGGGTCGACCTCTGGAAACACCATATATTTT.

This clone has just a few counts. The genes are TRBV6-6 and TRBJ1-4; D not resolved. From germline, CDR1 is MNHNY and CDR2 SVGAGI (reference sequence). Trimming removed 0 bases at V and 7 bases at J, with 12 bases between. The CDR3 spans 15 residues. CDR3 in DNA: TGTGCCAGCAGTTACTCGGCGTCCGCGGGTGAAAAACTGTTTTTT. Translation: CASSYSASAGEKLFF.

There are a few counts of this clone. The rearrangement links TRBV30 to TRBJ1-2; TRBD1 matches at 7 bases. CDR1 and CDR2 from the germline V gene are GTSNPN and SVGIG (reference sequence). The ends lost 4 bases at V and 5 bases at J; junction bases unmatched: 13. This CDR3 region has 15 residues. CDR3 bases: TGTGCCTGGAAAAGGGACAGCGATCTATGGTATGGCTACACCTTC. Translation: CAWKRDSDLWYGYTF.